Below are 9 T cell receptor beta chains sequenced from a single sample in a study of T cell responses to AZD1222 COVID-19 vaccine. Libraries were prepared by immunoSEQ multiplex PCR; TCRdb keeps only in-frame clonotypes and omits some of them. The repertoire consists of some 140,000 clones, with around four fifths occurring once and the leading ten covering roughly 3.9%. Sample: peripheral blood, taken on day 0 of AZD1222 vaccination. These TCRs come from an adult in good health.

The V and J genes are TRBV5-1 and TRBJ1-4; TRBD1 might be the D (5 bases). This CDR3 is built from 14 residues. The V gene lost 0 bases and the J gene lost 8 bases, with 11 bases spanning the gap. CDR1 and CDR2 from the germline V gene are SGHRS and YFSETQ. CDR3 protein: CASSLADRGEKLFF. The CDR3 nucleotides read TGCGCCAGCAGCTTGGCCGACAGAGGGGAAAAACTGTTTTTT. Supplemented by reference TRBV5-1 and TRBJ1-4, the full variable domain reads KAGVTQTPRYLIKTRGQQVTLSCSPISGHRSVSWYQQTPGQGLQFLFEYFSETQRNKGNFPGRFSGRQFSNSRSEMNVSTLELGDSALYLCASSLADRGEKLFFGSGTQLSVL.

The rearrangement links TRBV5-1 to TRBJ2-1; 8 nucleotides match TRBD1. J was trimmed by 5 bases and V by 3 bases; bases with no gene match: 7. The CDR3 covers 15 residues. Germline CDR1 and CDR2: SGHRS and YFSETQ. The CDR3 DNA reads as TGCGCCAGCAGCTCTAGACAGGGGACCAACAATGAGCAGTTCTTC. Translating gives CASSSRQGTNNEQFF.

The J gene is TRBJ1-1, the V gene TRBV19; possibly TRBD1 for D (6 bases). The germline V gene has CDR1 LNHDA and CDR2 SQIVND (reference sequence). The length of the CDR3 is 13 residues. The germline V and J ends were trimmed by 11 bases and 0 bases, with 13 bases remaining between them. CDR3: CASGEGLNTEAFF. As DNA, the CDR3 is TGTGCCTCAGGGGAGGGGCTGAACACTGAAGCTTTCTTT.

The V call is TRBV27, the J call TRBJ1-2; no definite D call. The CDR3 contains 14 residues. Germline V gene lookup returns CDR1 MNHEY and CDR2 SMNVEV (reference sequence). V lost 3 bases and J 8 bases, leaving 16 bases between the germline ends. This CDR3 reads CASSFAPTSGGYTF. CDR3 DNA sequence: TGTGCCAGCAGTTTTGCACCGACTTCTGGAGGCTACACCTTC.

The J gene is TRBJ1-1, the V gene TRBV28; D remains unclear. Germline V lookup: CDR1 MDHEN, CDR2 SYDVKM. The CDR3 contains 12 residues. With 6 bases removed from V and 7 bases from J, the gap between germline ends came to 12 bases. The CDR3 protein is CASSRERGEAFF. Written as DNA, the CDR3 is TGTGCCAGCAGCCGCGAACGGGGTGAAGCTTTCTTT.

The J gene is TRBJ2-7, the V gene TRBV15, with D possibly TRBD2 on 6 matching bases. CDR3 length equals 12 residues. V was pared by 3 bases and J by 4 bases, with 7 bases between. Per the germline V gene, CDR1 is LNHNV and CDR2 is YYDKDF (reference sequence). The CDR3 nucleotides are TGTGCCACCAGCAGGGAGGGGTACGAGCAGTACTTC. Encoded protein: CATSREGYEQYF.

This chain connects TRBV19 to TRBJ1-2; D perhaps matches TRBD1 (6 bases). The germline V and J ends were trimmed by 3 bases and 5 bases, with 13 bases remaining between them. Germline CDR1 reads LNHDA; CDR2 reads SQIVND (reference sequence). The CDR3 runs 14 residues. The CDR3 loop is CASSIGQIYYGYTF. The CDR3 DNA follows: TGTGCCAGTAGTATCGGACAGATCTATTATGGCTACACCTTC.

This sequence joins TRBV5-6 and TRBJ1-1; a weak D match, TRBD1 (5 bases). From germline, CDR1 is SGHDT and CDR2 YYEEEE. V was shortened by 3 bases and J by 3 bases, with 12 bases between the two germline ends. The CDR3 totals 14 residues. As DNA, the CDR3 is TGTGCCAGCAGCTCAATCGACAGAGACACTGAAGCTTTCTTT. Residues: CASSSIDRDTEAFF.

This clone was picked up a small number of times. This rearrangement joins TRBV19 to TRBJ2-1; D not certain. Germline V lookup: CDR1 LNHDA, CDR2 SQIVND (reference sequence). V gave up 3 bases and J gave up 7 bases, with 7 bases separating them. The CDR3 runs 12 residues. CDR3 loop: CASSMLRNEQFF. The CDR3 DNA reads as TGTGCCAGTAGTATGTTGCGAAATGAGCAGTTCTTC.